This TCR beta chain comes out of a study of blood T cell repertoires in COVID-19. About the study: Samples representing acute and convalescent COVID-19 were sourced from the United States, Italy and Spain.

The method was immunoSEQ multiplex PCR; TCRdb's version includes in-frame clones alone and lacks a portion of them. The data contain 150,000 to 250,000 clones, around 87% of them singletons. CDR1 SNHLY and CDR2 FYNNEI come from the germline V gene. The CDR3 covers 12 residues. Trimming removed 6 bases at V and 2 bases at J, with 4 bases between. Participants came from about two dozen US areas, aged about 18 to 95 years. This clone was counted once. The sequencing input was PBMCs or T cells enriched from blood (not recorded which). The origin of this receptor is a young woman who had recovered from COVID-19. The gene calls are TRBV2 and TRBJ2-2; D not resolved. CDR3 amino acids: CASRYNTGELFF. CDR3 nucleotides: TGTGCCAGCAGGTATAACACCGGGGAGCTGTTTTTT.